A selection of T cell receptor beta chains follows, all from one sample in a study of blood T cell repertoires in COVID-19. The data were produced by immunoSEQ multiplex PCR, yet TCRdb's version contains in-frame clones alone and is incomplete. In the table there are about 220,000 clones, roughly 85% of which are singletons. Specimen: peripheral blood. Receptors were obtained from a woman between 65 and 79 years old with COVID-19, enrolled during active disease. Each CDR3 is given with its conserved first and last residue. A D gene is named only where the DNA matches it firmly. Size is stated for part of the rows, as once, few or many counts, or as a class when the clone is expanded.

d_call,j_call,clone_size,v_call,cdr3_aa,cdr3_nt
TRBD1,TRBJ1-2,once,TRBV29-1,CSVEVQGGLGYGYTF,TGCAGCGTTGAAGTTCAGGGGGGATTAGGATATGGCTACACCTTC
.,TRBJ1-1,.,TRBV3-1/TRBV3-2,CASRTGANTEAFF,TGTGCCAGCAGGACAGGAGCGAACACTGAAGCTTTCTTT
TRBD2,TRBJ2-7,.,TRBV7-9,CASSPGGQRTSGGYEQYF,TGTGCCAGCAGCCCCGGTGGGCAGCGGACTAGCGGGGGCTACGAGCAGTACTTC
TRBD1,TRBJ1-2,.,TRBV7-2,CASSLQGAYGYTF,TGTGCCAGCAGCTTACAGGGGGCCTATGGCTACACCTTC
TRBD1,TRBJ1-2,.,TRBV7-2,CASSSRTGVTYGYTF,TGTGCCAGCAGCTCTCGGACAGGAGTAACCTATGGCTACACCTTC
TRBD1,TRBJ1-5,.,TRBV6-4,CASSDSWGQGTVNSNQPQHF,TGTGCCAGCAGTGACTCTTGGGGACAGGGGACTGTAAATAGCAATCAGCCCCAGCATTTT
TRBD2,TRBJ2-2,.,TRBV29-1,CSVSRGAAGNTGELFF,TGCAGCGTGTCGCGGGGGGCCGCGGGGAACACCGGGGAGCTGTTTTTT
TRBD1,TRBJ1-2,.,TRBV6-5,CASRQDRGVWGYTF,TGTGCCAGCAGACAGGACAGGGGAGTCTGGGGCTACACCTTC
TRBD1,TRBJ1-2,.,TRBV14,CASSKRKGAIDYGYTF,TGTGCCAGCAGCAAGCGAAAGGGGGCGATTGACTATGGCTACACCTTC
.,TRBJ2-1,.,TRBV6-2/TRBV6-3,CASSLGGRRGNEQFF,TGTGCCAGCAGTTTAGGAGGGAGGCGGGGCAATGAGCAGTTCTTC
TRBD1,TRBJ1-2,.,TRBV2,CASRGAGTGGYGYTF,TGTGCCAGCAGGGGGGCTGGGACAGGGGGCTATGGCTACACCTTC
TRBD1,TRBJ2-2,.,TRBV2,CASKLGQGISGELFF,TGTGCCAGCAAATTAGGACAGGGCATAAGCGGGGAGCTGTTTTTT
.,TRBJ1-2,once,TRBV6-5,CASSHPSQGYGYTF,TGTGCCAGCAGCCACCCGTCACAGGGCTATGGCTACACCTTC
TRBD1,TRBJ1-2,once,TRBV7-2,CASSNYPQGAEGYTF,TGTGCCAGCAGCAACTACCCACAGGGGGCGGAGGGCTACACCTTC
.,TRBJ2-1,.,TRBV19,CASSIGLDYNEQFF,TGTGCCAGTAGTATAGGGCTAGACTACAATGAGCAGTTCTTC
.,TRBJ1-4,.,TRBV6-6,CASRISPEGEKLFF,TGTGCCAGCAGGATAAGCCCCGAGGGCGAAAAACTGTTTTTT
TRBD1,TRBJ2-2,.,TRBV18,CASSWDREKNGELFF,TGTGCCAGCTCCTGGGACAGGGAAAAGAACGGGGAGCTGTTTTTT
TRBD1,TRBJ1-1,.,TRBV12-3/TRBV12-4,CASRYTGVTEAFF,TGTGCCAGCAGATACACAGGGGTCACTGAAGCTTTCTTT
TRBD2,TRBJ2-5,.,TRBV18,CASSPGLAGGQETQYF,TGTGCCAGCTCACCAGGCTTAGCGGGGGGCCAAGAGACCCAGTACTTC
.,TRBJ2-7,once,TRBV11-2,CASSLNQPPGEQYF,TGTGCCAGCAGCTTAAACCAACCGCCGGGCGAGCAGTACTTC
TRBD1,TRBJ1-4,once,TRBV9,CASSASGGRGEKLFF,TGTGCCAGCAGCGCCTCAGGGGGAAGAGGCGAAAAACTGTTTTTT
TRBD1,TRBJ1-1,.,TRBV5-8,CASSSDRGKAFF,TGTGCCAGCAGCTCAGACAGGGGCAAAGCTTTCTTT
TRBD1,TRBJ2-7,.,TRBV7-2,CASSVDRGYVYEQYF,TGTGCCAGCAGCGTAGACAGGGGATACGTATACGAGCAGTACTTC
TRBD2,TRBJ2-1,.,TRBV7-2,CASSLVRGDVNEQFF,TGTGCCAGCAGCTTAGTGCGGGGGGATGTCAATGAGCAGTTCTTC
.,TRBJ1-1,.,TRBV7-8,CASSQMGHRNTEAFF,TGTGCCAGCAGCCAAATGGGACATCGGAACACTGAAGCTTTCTTT
.,TRBJ2-7,.,TRBV18,CASSPRPDYEQYF,TGTGCCAGCTCACCCAGGCCGGACTACGAGCAGTACTTC
TRBD1,TRBJ1-1,once,TRBV18,CASSPWDRESTEAFF,TGTGCCAGCTCACCTTGGGACAGGGAGAGCACTGAAGCTTTCTTT